Listed below are T cell receptor beta chains from one sample, sequenced in a study of blood T cell repertoires in COVID-19. The repertoire was sequenced with immunoSEQ multiplex PCR; TCRdb's copy has only in-frame clones and lacks some. The sample contains about 270,000 clones, 82% of which appear only once. Sequencing used peripheral blood. The receptor set was obtained from a woman between 18 and 29 years old with acute or convalescent COVID-19. CDR3s include the opening cysteine and the closing phenylalanine or tryptophan. Each record gives: V gene, D gene, clone size, J gene, CDR3 protein, CDR3 DNA. The D gene is left open where the match is weak. Size values are once, few and many counts, or a class for expanded clones, and some rows have none.

TRBV5-6,NA,NA,TRBJ1-2,CASSLGGTYTF,TGTGCCAGCAGCTTGGGAGGCACCTACACCTTC
TRBV6-5,TRBD1,NA,TRBJ1-1,CASSYGQGVTEAFF,TGTGCCAGCAGTTACGGACAGGGAGTGACTGAAGCTTTCTTT
TRBV19,NA,NA,TRBJ1-5,CASSQGQGGDQPQHF,TGTGCCAGTTCGCAAGGCCAGGGAGGGGATCAGCCCCAGCATTTT
TRBV11-2,NA,many,TRBJ2-1,CASSLAYNSYNEQFF,TGTGCCAGCAGCTTAGCGTACAACTCCTACAATGAGCAGTTCTTC
TRBV7-2,NA,NA,TRBJ1-2,CASSLARALYGYTF,TGTGCCAGCAGCTTAGCGAGGGCCCTATATGGCTACACCTTC
TRBV14,TRBD2,NA,TRBJ2-4,CASSEDGLARNIQYF,TGTGCCAGCAGCGAAGATGGACTAGCGAGGAACATTCAGTACTTC
TRBV28,TRBD1,NA,TRBJ1-6,CASSSGQGWSPLHF,TGTGCCAGCAGTTCAGGACAGGGTTGGTCACCCCTCCACTTT
TRBV27,TRBD1,NA,TRBJ1-4,CASSPRGQRQLFF,TGTGCCAGCAGTCCCAGGGGGCAGCGGCAACTGTTTTTT
TRBV10-3,TRBD1,NA,TRBJ2-7,CAINGGQGSYEQYF,TGTGCCATCAACGGGGGACAGGGCTCCTACGAGCAGTACTTC
TRBV5-5,TRBD2,NA,TRBJ2-5,CASSGTSDETQYF,TGTGCCAGCAGCGGAACTAGCGACGAGACCCAGTACTTC
TRBV28,NA,NA,TRBJ1-2,CASSFKKRMIVGPRGYGYTF,TGTGCCAGCAGTTTTAAGAAAAGGATGATCGTAGGTCCCAGGGGTTATGGCTACACCTTC
TRBV6-5,TRBD2,once,TRBJ2-5,CASSYGPGRRETQYF,TGTGCCAGCAGTTACGGGCCCGGGAGGCGAGAGACCCAGTACTTC
TRBV4-3,NA,NA,TRBJ2-7,CASSFGGQAYEQYF,TGCGCCAGCAGCTTCGGGGGTCAGGCCTACGAGCAGTACTTC
TRBV11-2,TRBD2,NA,TRBJ2-3,CASSTGTSGFSTDTQYF,TGTGCCAGCAGTACCGGGACTAGCGGATTTAGCACAGATACGCAGTATTTT
TRBV7-9,NA,NA,TRBJ2-5,CASSHRTKQETQYF,TGTGCCAGCAGCCATCGGACAAAGCAAGAGACCCAGTACTTC
TRBV10-3,NA,NA,TRBJ1-1,CATREGVAENTEAFF,TGTGCCACCCGAGAGGGAGTAGCAGAGAACACTGAAGCTTTCTTT
TRBV7-9,TRBD2,NA,TRBJ2-2,CASSSPPGLGPGLADPRVGELFF,TGTGCCAGCAGCAGCCCTCCGGGACTGGGACCGGGACTAGCGGATCCACGGGTCGGGGAGCTGTTTTTT
TRBV9,NA,NA,TRBJ2-2,CASSVVSGGGELFF,TGTGCCAGCAGCGTAGTTTCCGGCGGGGGGGAGCTGTTTTTT
TRBV6-2/TRBV6-3,NA,once,TRBJ1-1,CASSYFGGADTEAFF,TGTGCCAGCAGTTACTTCGGGGGGGCGGACACTGAAGCTTTCTTT
TRBV5-6,NA,few,TRBJ1-1,CASSLQGVRTEAFF,TGTGCCAGCAGCTTGCAGGGCGTTCGCACTGAAGCTTTCTTT
TRBV14,TRBD2,NA,TRBJ2-5,CASSRGLAGGETQYF,TGTGCCAGCAGCCGAGGACTAGCGGGTGGTGAGACCCAGTACTTC
TRBV3-1/TRBV3-2,TRBD2,NA,TRBJ2-5,CASSWKTSGQETQYF,TGTGCCAGCAGCTGGAAGACTAGCGGGCAAGAGACCCAGTACTTC
TRBV12-3/TRBV12-4,NA,NA,TRBJ1-4,CASSLGGTKLFF,TGTGCCAGCAGTTTAGGGGGGACAAAGCTGTTTTTT
TRBV18,TRBD1,NA,TRBJ2-5,CASSPPGTGLGETQYF,TGTGCCAGCTCACCACCCGGGACAGGGTTAGGGGAGACCCAGTACTTC
TRBV6-5,NA,NA,TRBJ1-6,CASRGGSTNSPLHF,TGTGCCAGCAGAGGCGGGTCGACAAATTCACCCCTCCACTTT
TRBV19,TRBD1,NA,TRBJ1-2,CASQSRGPEGYTF,TGTGCCAGTCAAAGCAGGGGGCCTGAAGGCTACACCTTC
TRBV7-2,NA,NA,TRBJ1-4,CASSPTAGGFGEKLFF,TGTGCCAGCAGCCCTACGGCAGGAGGCTTCGGTGAAAAACTGTTTTTT
TRBV28,NA,few,TRBJ1-2,CASTTGGSYGYTF,TGTGCCAGCACCACGGGGGGGAGCTATGGCTACACCTTC
TRBV6-5,NA,NA,TRBJ1-1,CASRGGLDTEAFF,TGTGCCAGCCGGGGGGGGCTTGACACTGAAGCTTTCTTT
TRBV7-6,NA,once,TRBJ1-3,CASSSPPDEAGNTIYF,TGTGCCAGCAGCTCCCCCCCAGACGAGGCCGGAAACACCATATATTTT
TRBV5-8,NA,NA,TRBJ1-5,CASSPIGGIGNRDQPQHF,TGTGCCAGCAGCCCGATCGGGGGGATAGGGAATAGGGATCAGCCCCAGCATTTT
TRBV5-1,TRBD1,NA,TRBJ2-2,CASQPGTVVFFGELFF,TGCGCCAGCCAACCGGGGACAGTTGTTTTTTTTGGGGAGCTGTTTTTT
TRBV5-1,NA,few,TRBJ1-3,CASSLASGTSSGNTIYF,TGCGCCAGCAGCTTGGCGTCTGGCACCTCCTCTGGAAACACCATATATTTT
TRBV2,TRBD1,NA,TRBJ2-1,CASTTGGGYNEQFF,TGTGCCAGCACCACAGGGGGCGGCTACAATGAGCAGTTCTTC
TRBV9,TRBD2,NA,TRBJ2-7,CASSVSGVSYEQYF,TGTGCCAGCAGCGTTAGCGGGGTATCCTACGAGCAGTACTTC
TRBV5-1,NA,NA,TRBJ1-4,CASSLATNEKLFF,TGCGCCAGCAGCTTGGCTACTAATGAAAAACTGTTTTTT
TRBV7-2,TRBD1,NA,TRBJ1-6,CASSPLLLTGGHNSPLHF,TGTGCCAGCAGCCCTTTACTCCTAACAGGGGGGCATAATTCACCCCTCCACTTT
TRBV7-6,TRBD2,NA,TRBJ2-2,CASGTSGRMHGELFF,TGTGCCAGCGGGACTAGCGGGAGGATGCACGGGGAGCTGTTTTTT
TRBV4-1,NA,NA,TRBJ2-3,CASSQAPEWEVLDTQYF,TGCGCCAGCAGCCAAGCCCCAGAGTGGGAGGTTTTAGATACGCAGTATTTT
TRBV30,NA,NA,TRBJ2-5,CAWRSTWTQYF,TGTGCCTGGAGGTCCACTTGGACCCAGTACTTC
TRBV5-4,NA,NA,TRBJ2-2,CASSLKVGRGGTGELFF,TGTGCCAGCAGCTTGAAGGTTGGCAGGGGCGGCACCGGGGAGCTGTTTTTT
TRBV4-3,TRBD2,NA,TRBJ2-1,CASSQDAISTSGVNNEQFF,TGCGCCAGCAGCCAAGATGCGATATCGACTAGCGGGGTTAACAATGAGCAGTTCTTC
TRBV29-1,NA,few,TRBJ1-1,CSLREATEAFF,TGCAGCCTGAGGGAGGCCACTGAAGCTTTCTTT
TRBV6-5,TRBD1,NA,TRBJ2-7,CASSRETGLTDEQYF,TGTGCCAGCAGTAGAGAGACAGGGTTAACCGACGAGCAGTACTTC
TRBV7-8,NA,NA,TRBJ1-2,CASSFSRGVGNYGYTF,TGTGCCAGCAGCTTTTCCAGGGGAGTGGGTAACTATGGCTACACCTTC
TRBV30,TRBD1,NA,TRBJ1-6,CAWDIQGTLGSPLHF,TGTGCCTGGGATATACAGGGGACCTTAGGATCACCCCTCCACTTT
TRBV7-2,NA,NA,TRBJ2-1,CASSLRLVRDEQFF,TGTGCCAGCAGCTTAAGACTAGTCCGGGATGAGCAGTTCTTC
TRBV2,TRBD2,NA,TRBJ2-1,CASSVMREGLDEQFF,TGTGCCAGCAGTGTTATGCGGGAGGGCCTCGATGAGCAGTTCTTC
TRBV30,NA,NA,TRBJ1-5,CAWSNGRLGVGGDQPQHF,TGTGCCTGGAGCAACGGTAGACTAGGTGTGGGAGGCGATCAGCCCCAGCATTTT
TRBV28,NA,NA,TRBJ2-7,CASSFAPIREQYF,TGTGCCAGCAGTTTTGCGCCTATTCGCGAGCAGTACTTC
TRBV5-4,TRBD1,NA,TRBJ1-1,CASSGGQGGTEAFF,TGTGCCAGCAGCGGGGGACAGGGTGGGACTGAAGCTTTCTTT
TRBV28,TRBD2,NA,TRBJ2-1,CASSLGTSGEVNEQFF,TGTGCCAGCAGTTTAGGTACTAGCGGGGAGGTCAATGAGCAGTTCTTC
TRBV6-5,TRBD1,NA,TRBJ2-2,CASSYGQGFGGELFF,TGTGCCAGCAGTTACGGACAGGGGTTTGGCGGGGAGCTGTTTTTT
TRBV5-5,TRBD2,NA,TRBJ2-4,CASSPGGAGYIQYF,TGTGCCAGCAGCCCCGGGGGGGCAGGGTACATTCAGTACTTC
TRBV30,NA,NA,TRBJ1-1,CAWEMQGNTEAFF,TGTGCCTGGGAAATGCAGGGAAACACTGAAGCTTTCTTT
TRBV10-2,TRBD2,NA,TRBJ2-1,CASRKLAGVGDEQFF,TGCGCCAGCAGAAAACTAGCGGGAGTGGGCGATGAGCAGTTCTTC
TRBV5-6,NA,NA,TRBJ2-3,CASSLVLSSSTDTQYF,TGTGCCAGCAGCTTGGTTCTCTCCTCTAGCACAGATACGCAGTATTTT